This entry describes one T cell receptor beta chain. This sample was taken from a study of Ad26.COV2.S vaccination and SARS-CoV-2 variants. The data were produced by immunoSEQ multiplex PCR, yet TCRdb's version contains in-frame clones alone and is incomplete. The sample comprises roughly 320,000 clones, roughly 80% of which are singletons, and approximately 2.1% rests with the top ten. The CDR3 runs to 16 residues. The V gene's germline CDR1 is SQVTM and CDR2 ANQGSEA. Deletions cut 3 bases from V and 8 bases from J, with 25 bases between. Described treatment: roughly 20 received Ad26.COV2.S at low or high dose, single or two shots; about 5 received placebo; per-sample allocation not given. Day 63 following the first vaccine or placebo injection was when the samples were taken. Donation came from an adult in Boston who was aged 18-55 years. The shot given was an Ad26 vector that makes Wuhan-strain SARS-CoV-2 spike.

This chain links TRBV29-1 with TRBJ1-2; unclear D gene. This TCR derives from a person between 18 and 65 years old who received the Ad26.COV2.S COVID-19 vaccine or a placebo. The sample was peripheral blood, taken in a trial of Ad26.COV2.S vaccine versus placebo. CDR3 in DNA: TGCAGCGTTGACTCTCACCGAGAGGAAGGGATCGGCGGCTACACCTTC. It codes for CSVDSHREEGIGGYTF.